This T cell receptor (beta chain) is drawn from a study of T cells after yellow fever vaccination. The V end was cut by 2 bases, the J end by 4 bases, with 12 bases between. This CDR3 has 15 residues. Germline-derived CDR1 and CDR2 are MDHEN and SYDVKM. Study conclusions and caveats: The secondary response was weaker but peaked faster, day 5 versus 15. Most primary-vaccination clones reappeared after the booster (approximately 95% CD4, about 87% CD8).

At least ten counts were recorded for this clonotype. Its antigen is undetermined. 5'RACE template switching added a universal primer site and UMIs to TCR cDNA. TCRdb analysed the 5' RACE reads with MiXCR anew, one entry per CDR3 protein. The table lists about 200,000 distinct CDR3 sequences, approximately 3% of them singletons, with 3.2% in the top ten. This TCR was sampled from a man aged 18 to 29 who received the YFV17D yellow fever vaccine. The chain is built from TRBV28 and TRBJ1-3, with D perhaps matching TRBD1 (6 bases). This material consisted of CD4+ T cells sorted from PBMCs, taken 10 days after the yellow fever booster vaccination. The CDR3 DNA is TGTGCCAGCAGTTTAGGGGGCGCCTCGGGAAACACCATATATTTT. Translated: CASSLGGASGNTIYF.